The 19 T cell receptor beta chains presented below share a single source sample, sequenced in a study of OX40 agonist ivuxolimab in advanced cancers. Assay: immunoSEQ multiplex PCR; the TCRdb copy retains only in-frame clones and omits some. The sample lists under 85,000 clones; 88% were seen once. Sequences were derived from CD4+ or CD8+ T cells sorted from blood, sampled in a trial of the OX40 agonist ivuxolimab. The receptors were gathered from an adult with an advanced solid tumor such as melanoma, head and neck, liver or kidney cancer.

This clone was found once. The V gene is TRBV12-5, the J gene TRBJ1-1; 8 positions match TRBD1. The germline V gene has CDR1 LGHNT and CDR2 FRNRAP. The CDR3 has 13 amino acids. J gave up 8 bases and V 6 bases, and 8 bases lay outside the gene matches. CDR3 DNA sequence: TGTGCTAGTGGCCACGGACAGGGAAGCGAAGCTTTCTTT. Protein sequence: CASGHGQGSEAFF.

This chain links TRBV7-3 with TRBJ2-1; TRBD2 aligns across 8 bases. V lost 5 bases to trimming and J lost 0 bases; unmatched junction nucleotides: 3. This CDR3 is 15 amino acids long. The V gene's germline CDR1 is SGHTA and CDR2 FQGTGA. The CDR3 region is CASSPGGSSYNEQFF. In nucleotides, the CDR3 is TGTGCCAGCAGCCCGGGGGGGAGCTCCTACAATGAGCAGTTCTTC.

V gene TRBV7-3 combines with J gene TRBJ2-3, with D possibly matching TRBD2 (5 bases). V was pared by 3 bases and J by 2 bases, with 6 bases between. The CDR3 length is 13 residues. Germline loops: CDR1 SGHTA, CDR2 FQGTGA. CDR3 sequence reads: CASSLDFTDTQYF. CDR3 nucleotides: TGTGCCAGCAGCTTGGACTTCACAGATACGCAGTATTTT.

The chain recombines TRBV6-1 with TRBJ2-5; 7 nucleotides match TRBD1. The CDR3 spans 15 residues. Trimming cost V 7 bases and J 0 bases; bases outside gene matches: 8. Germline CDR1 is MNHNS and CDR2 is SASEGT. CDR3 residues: CASKRTGSHQETQYF. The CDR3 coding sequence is TGTGCCAGCAAAAGGACAGGCAGTCACCAAGAGACCCAGTACTTC.

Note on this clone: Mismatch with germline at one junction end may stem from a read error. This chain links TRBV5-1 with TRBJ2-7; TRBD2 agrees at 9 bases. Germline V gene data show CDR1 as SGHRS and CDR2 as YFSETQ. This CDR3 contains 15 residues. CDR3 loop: CASSFAASGTYEQHF. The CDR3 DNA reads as TGCGCCAGCAGCTTTGCGGCTAGCGGGACCTACGAGCAGCACTTC.

CDR3 region: CASSIVGIQETQYF. CDR3 DNA: TGTGCCAGTAGTATAGTCGGAATCCAAGAGACCCAGTACTTC. The rearrangement uses TRBV19 and TRBJ2-5; D is unclear. CDR1 and CDR2 from the germline V gene are LNHDA and SQIVND (reference sequence). The V end was cut by 1 base, the J end by 1 base, with 7 bases between. There are 14 residues in the CDR3. Filled out from reference TRBV19 and TRBJ2-5, the complete variable domain reads DGGITQSPKYLFRKEGQNVTLSCEQNLNHDAMYWYRQDPGQGLRLIYYSQIVNDFQKGDIAEGYSVSREKKESFPLTVTSAQKNPTAFYLCASSIVGIQETQYFGPGTRLLVL.

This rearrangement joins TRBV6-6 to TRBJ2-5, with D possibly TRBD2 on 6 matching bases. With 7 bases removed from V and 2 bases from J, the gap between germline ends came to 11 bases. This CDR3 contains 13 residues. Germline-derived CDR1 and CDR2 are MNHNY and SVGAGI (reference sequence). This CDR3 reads CASNRGLQETQYF. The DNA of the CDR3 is TGTGCCAGCAATAGGGGACTTCAAGAGACCCAGTACTTC.

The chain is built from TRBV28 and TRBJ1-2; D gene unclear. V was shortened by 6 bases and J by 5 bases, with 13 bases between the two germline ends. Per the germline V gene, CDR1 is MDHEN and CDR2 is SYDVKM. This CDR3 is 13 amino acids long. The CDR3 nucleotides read TGTGCCAGCAGCCCGGCGATCGAATATGGCTACACCTTC. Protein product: CASSPAIEYGYTF.

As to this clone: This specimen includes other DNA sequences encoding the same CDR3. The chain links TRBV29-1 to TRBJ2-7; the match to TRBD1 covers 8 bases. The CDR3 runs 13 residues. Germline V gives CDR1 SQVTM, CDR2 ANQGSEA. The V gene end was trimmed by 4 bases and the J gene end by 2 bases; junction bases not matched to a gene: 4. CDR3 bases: TGCAGCGTTGTCGGACAGGGCCCCTACGAGCAGTACTTC. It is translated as CSVVGQGPYEQYF.

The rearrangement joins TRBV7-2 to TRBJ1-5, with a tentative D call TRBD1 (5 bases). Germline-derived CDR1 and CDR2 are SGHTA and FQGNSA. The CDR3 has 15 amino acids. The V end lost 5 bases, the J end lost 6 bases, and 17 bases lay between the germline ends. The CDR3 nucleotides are TGTGCCAGCAGCCCCAAGGCGGCAGGGAGTCAGCCCCAGCATTTT. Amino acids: CASSPKAAGSQPQHF.

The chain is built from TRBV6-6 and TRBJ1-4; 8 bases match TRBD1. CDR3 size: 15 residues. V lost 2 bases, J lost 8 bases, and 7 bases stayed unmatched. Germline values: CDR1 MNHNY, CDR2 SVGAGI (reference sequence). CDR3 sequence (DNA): TGTGCCAGCAGTTACCCCGGGACAGGTAAAGAAAAACTGTTTTTT. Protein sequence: CASSYPGTGKEKLFF.

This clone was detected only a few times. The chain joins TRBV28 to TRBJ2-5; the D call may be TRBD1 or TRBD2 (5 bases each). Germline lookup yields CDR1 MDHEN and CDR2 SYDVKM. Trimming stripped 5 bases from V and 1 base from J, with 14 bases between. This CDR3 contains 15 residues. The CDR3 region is CASSLPGPVQETQYF. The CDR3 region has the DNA TGTGCCAGCAGTCTACCGGGACCCGTCCAAGAGACCCAGTACTTC. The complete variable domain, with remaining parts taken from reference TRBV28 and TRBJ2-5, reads DVKVTQSSRYLVKRTGEKVFLECVQDMDHENMFWYRQDPGLGLRLIYFSYDVKMKEKGDIPEGYSVSREKKERFSLILESASTNQTSMYLCASSLPGPVQETQYFGPGTRLLVL.

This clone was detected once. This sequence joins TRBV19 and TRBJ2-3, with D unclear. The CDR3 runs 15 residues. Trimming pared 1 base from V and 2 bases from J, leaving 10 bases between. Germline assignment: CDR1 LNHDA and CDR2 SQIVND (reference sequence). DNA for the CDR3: TGTGCCAGTAGTATAGGCCGGGTCCTCACAGATACGCAGTATTTT. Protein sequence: CASSIGRVLTDTQYF.

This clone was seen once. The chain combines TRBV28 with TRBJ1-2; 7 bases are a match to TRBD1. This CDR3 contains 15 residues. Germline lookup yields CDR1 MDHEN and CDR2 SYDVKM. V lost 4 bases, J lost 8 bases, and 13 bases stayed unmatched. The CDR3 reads CASSSLLQGTGGYTF. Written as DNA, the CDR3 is TGTGCCAGCAGTTCCCTCCTACAGGGGACGGGCGGCTACACCTTC.

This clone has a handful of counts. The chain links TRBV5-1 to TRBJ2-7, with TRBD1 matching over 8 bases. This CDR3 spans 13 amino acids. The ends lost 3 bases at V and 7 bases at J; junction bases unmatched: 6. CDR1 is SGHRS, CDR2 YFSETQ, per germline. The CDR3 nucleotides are TGCGCCAGCAGCTCCGGACAGGGTGGGGAGCAGTACTTC. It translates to CASSSGQGGEQYF.

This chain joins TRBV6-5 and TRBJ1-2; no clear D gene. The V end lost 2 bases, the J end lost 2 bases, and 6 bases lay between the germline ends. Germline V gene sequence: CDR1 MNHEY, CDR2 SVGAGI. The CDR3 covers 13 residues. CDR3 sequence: CASSYDKNYGYTF. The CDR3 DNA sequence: TGTGCCAGCAGTTACGACAAGAACTATGGCTACACCTTC.

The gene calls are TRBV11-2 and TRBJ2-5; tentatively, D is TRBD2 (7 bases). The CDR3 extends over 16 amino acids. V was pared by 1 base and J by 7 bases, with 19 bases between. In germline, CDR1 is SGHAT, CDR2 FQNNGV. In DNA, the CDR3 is TGTGCCAGCAGCTTAGGAGGGGGAGGGCCCCAGGGGACCCAGTACTTC. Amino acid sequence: CASSLGGGGPQGTQYF.

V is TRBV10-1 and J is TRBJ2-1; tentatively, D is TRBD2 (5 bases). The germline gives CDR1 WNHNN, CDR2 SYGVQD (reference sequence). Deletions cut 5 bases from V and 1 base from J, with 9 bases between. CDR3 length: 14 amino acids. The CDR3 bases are TGCGCCAGCAGTAGCGGAGATTCCTACAATGAGCAGTTCTTC. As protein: CASSSGDSYNEQFF.

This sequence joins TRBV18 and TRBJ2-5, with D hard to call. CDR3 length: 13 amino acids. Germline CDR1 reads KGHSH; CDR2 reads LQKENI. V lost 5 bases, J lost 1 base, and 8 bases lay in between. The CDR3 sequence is CASSAQPQETQYF. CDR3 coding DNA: TGTGCCAGCTCAGCGCAACCCCAAGAGACCCAGTACTTC.